These 26 T cell receptor beta chains were sequenced from one sample in a study of T cell responses to AZD1222 COVID-19 vaccine. Sequencing was performed with immunoSEQ multiplex PCR; in TCRdb, only in-frame clones are kept and a portion is missing. Of some 200,000 clones in the sample, approximately 91% were seen once. The sequences come from peripheral blood, collected 28 days after the second AZD1222 dose. The receptors were sampled from an adult who received the AZD1222 COVID-19 vaccine.

The chain recombines TRBV29-1 with TRBJ2-7; 8 positions agree with TRBD1. The CDR3 totals 12 residues. From germline, CDR1 is SQVTM and CDR2 ANQGSEA. With V trimmed by 7 bases and J by 5 bases, 7 bases remained unmatched. The CDR3 is CSAAGGGHEQYF. The CDR3 nucleotides are TGCAGCGCCGCAGGGGGCGGCCACGAGCAGTACTTC.

The chain recombines TRBV28 with TRBJ2-1; 15 nucleotides match TRBD2. The junction had 10 bases not matched to a gene; V was cut back by 7 bases and J by 0 bases. The CDR3 is 19 residues long. CDR1 is MDHEN, CDR2 SYDVKM, per germline. The CDR3: CASKVGTSGRTSSYNEQFF. Here the CDR3 DNA reads TGTGCCAGCAAGGTAGGGACTAGCGGGAGGACGAGCTCCTACAATGAGCAGTTCTTC.

The chain is built from TRBV5-1 and TRBJ2-2; TRBD2 aligns across 11 bases. CDR1 is SGHRS, CDR2 YFSETQ, per germline. The CDR3 has 18 amino acids. V lost 3 bases, J lost 5 bases, and 12 bases stayed unmatched. The CDR3 sequence: CASSSSGTSGRGTGELFF. CDR3 nucleotides: TGCGCCAGCAGCTCCTCCGGGACTAGCGGCCGGGGGACCGGGGAGCTGTTTTTT.

This clone was picked up a small number of times. This chain connects TRBV18 to TRBJ2-1, with D possibly TRBD1 on 6 matching bases. Germline CDR1 is KGHSH and CDR2 is LQKENI. This CDR3 is 19 amino acids long. Trimming shortened V by 6 bases and J by 6 bases, and 30 bases separated the two germline ends. CDR3 in amino acids: CASSHHRVGQGRSTNEQFF. The CDR3 nucleotides are TGTGCCAGCTCCCACCACAGGGTAGGGCAGGGGAGATCGACCAATGAGCAGTTCTTC.

The chain has TRBV7-2 and TRBJ2-7, with TRBD1 as a possible D gene (5 bases). The CDR3 is 14 residues long. V lost 3 bases, J lost 0 bases, and 9 bases lay in between. Germline CDR1 reads SGHTA; CDR2 reads FQGNSA. DNA for the CDR3: TGTGCCAGCAGCTTCCGGCAGGGCTCCTACGAGCAGTACTTC. Amino acids: CASSFRQGSYEQYF.

CDR3 protein: CASSLDSGKAGEQFF. The CDR3 DNA sequence: TGTGCCAGCAGCTTAGATAGCGGAAAAGCCGGTGAGCAGTTCTTC. J is TRBJ2-1 and V is TRBV11-3; D perhaps matches TRBD2 (6 bases). Trimming pared 0 bases from V and 9 bases from J, leaving 15 bases between. The CDR3 is 15 residues long. Per germline, CDR1 SGHNT and CDR2 YENEEA.

This clone appeared a few times. The V call is TRBV11-3, the J call TRBJ2-1, with 9 bases identical to TRBD2. The CDR3 has 13 amino acids. Trimming at V came to 1 base and at J to 8 bases, leaving 0 bases not matched to a gene. CDR1 is SGHNT, CDR2 YENEEA, per germline. The CDR3 loop is CASSLGGRDEQFF. The CDR3, as DNA: TGTGCCAGCAGCTTAGGCGGGAGGGATGAGCAGTTCTTC. Complete variable domain (other parts from reference TRBV11-3 and TRBJ2-1): EAGVVQSPRYKIIEKKQPVAFWCNPISGHNTLYWYLQNLGQGPELLIRYENEEAVDDSQLPKDRFSAERLKGVDSTLKIQPAELGDSAVYLCASSLGGRDEQFFGPGTRLTVL.

The V call is TRBV6-5, the J call TRBJ1-2, with D maybe TRBD1 (6 bases). Germline-derived CDR1 and CDR2 are MNHEY and SVGAGI. The CDR3 is made up of 14 amino acids. V dropped 5 bases and J dropped 3 bases, with 13 bases sitting between them. The CDR3 nucleotides read TGTGCCAGCAGTATGGGCAGGGGAGACTATGGCTACACCTTC. Its protein product is CASSMGRGDYGYTF.

This sequence joins TRBV19 and TRBJ1-5; unclear D gene. V was pared by 3 bases and J by 4 bases, with 10 bases between. Germline values: CDR1 LNHDA, CDR2 SQIVND (reference sequence). CDR3 size: 14 residues. The DNA of the CDR3 is TGTGCCAGTAGTATCGTATACAGTAATCAGCCCCAGCATTTT. Protein sequence: CASSIVYSNQPQHF.

The chain carries TRBV14 and TRBJ1-1; D not resolved. The V end was cut by 2 bases, the J end by 10 bases, with 14 bases between. Germline CDR1 and CDR2: SGHDN and FVKESK. CDR3 length equals 13 residues. The CDR3 DNA reads as TGTGCCAGCAGCCAATCCAGGCCCGCCCGAGCTTTCTTT. Amino acid sequence: CASSQSRPARAFF.

V is TRBV5-1 and J is TRBJ2-5, with a tentative D call TRBD2 (6 bases). The germline gives CDR1 SGHRS, CDR2 YFSETQ. The ends were cut back, 0 bases at V and 4 bases at J, with 13 bases in the middle. CDR3 length: 15 amino acids. CDR3 residues: CASSLGPLGGETQYF. CDR3 in DNA: TGCGCCAGCAGCTTGGGACCGCTCGGGGGAGAGACCCAGTACTTC. Variable domain in full (rest from reference TRBV5-1 and TRBJ2-5): KAGVTQTPRYLIKTRGQQVTLSCSPISGHRSVSWYQQTPGQGLQFLFEYFSETQRNKGNFPGRFSGRQFSNSRSEMNVSTLELGDSALYLCASSLGPLGGETQYFGPGTRLLVL.

The chain has TRBV5-1 and TRBJ2-3, with TRBD1 identical over 9 bases. The CDR3 has 15 amino acids. V trimming: 4 bases; J trimming: 4 bases; junction bases outside the gene matches: 7. Germline CDR1 is SGHRS and CDR2 is YFSETQ. The CDR3 bases are TGCGCCAGCAGCCGCACAGGGGGCACGGCAGATACGCAGTATTTT. Amino acids: CASSRTGGTADTQYF.

The chain uses TRBV7-2 and TRBJ2-1, with D unresolved. Looked up from germline, CDR1 is SGHTA and CDR2 is FQGNSA. The V gene lost 1 base and the J gene lost 4 bases, with 14 bases spanning the gap. The CDR3 sequence is 16 residues long. CDR3 sequence: CASSLESVGSYNEQFF. The CDR3 nucleotides are TGTGCCAGCAGCTTAGAGTCCGTGGGCTCGTACAATGAGCAGTTCTTC.

The chain joins TRBV7-9 to TRBJ2-1, with 9 nucleotides matching TRBD2. CDR1 and CDR2 (germline): SEHNR, FQNEAQ (reference sequence). Trimming took 1 base from V and 8 from J; bases not matched to a gene: 15. This CDR3 has 18 amino acids. CDR3 in DNA: TGTGCCAGCAGCTTAGGGTCGGGTGGTAGCGGGAGTACCGATGAGCAGTTCTTC. It yields the protein CASSLGSGGSGSTDEQFF. The entire variable domain, with the rest obtained from reference TRBV7-9 and TRBJ2-1, is as follows: DTGVSQNPRHKITKRGQNVTFRCDPISEHNRLYWYRQTLGQGPEFLTYFQNEAQLEKSRLLSDRFSAERPKGSFSTLEIQRTEQGDSAMYLCASSLGSGGSGSTDEQFFGPGTRLTVL.

This rearrangement joins TRBV7-9 to TRBJ2-2; D may correspond to TRBD1 or TRBD2 (5 bases each). V was cut by 5 bases and J by 0 bases, with 16 bases left in between. The CDR3 consists of 17 residues. The germline CDR1 and CDR2 sequences are SEHNR and FQNEAQ (reference sequence). The CDR3 spells CASSASPGRTNTGELFF. DNA for the CDR3: TGTGCCAGCAGCGCCTCCCCGGGACGTACGAACACCGGGGAGCTGTTTTTT.

As to this clone: The junction does not match germline at one end; this may be a read error. Other nucleotide sequences from this sample produce the same CDR3. This chain links TRBV2 with TRBJ2-3, with D unclear. This CDR3 contains 18 residues. CDR1 is SNHLY and CDR2 is FYNNEI in the germline V gene. CDR3 amino acids: CASSDRVLRSPNTDTQYF. In nucleotides, the CDR3 is TGCGCCAGCAGTGATAGGGTATTAAGGAGTCCTAACACAGATACGCAGTATTTT. The whole variable domain, remainder taken from reference TRBV2 and TRBJ2-3, is EPEVTQTPSHQVTQMGQEVILRCVPISNHLYFYWYRQILGQKVEFLVSFYNNEISEKSEIFDDQFSVERPDGSNFTLKIRSTKLEDSAMYFCASSDRVLRSPNTDTQYFGPGTRLTVL.

This clone occurred a few times. The rearrangement joins TRBV5-4 to TRBJ1-2, with no clear D. The length of the CDR3 is 12 residues. Germline-derived CDR1 and CDR2 are SGHNT and YYREEE (reference sequence). The V end lost 4 bases, the J end lost 8 bases, and 12 bases lay between the germline ends. The CDR3 reads CASSLTGNGYTF. DNA for the CDR3: TGTGCCAGCAGCCTGACGGGTAACGGCTACACCTTC.

The V call is TRBV12-3 or TRBV12-4, the J call TRBJ1-1; D is perhaps TRBD1 (6 bases). V was pared by 3 bases and J by 9 bases, with 14 bases between. The CDR3 is 13 amino acids. CDR3 sequence: CASSFLGAGQAFF. The CDR3 DNA reads TGTGCCAGCAGTTTTTTGGGGGCCGGGCAAGCTTTCTTT.

The V gene is TRBV7-9, the J gene TRBJ1-3; D gene ambiguous. Per germline, CDR1 SEHNR and CDR2 FQNEAQ (reference sequence). The CDR3 loop spans 12 amino acids. Trimming stripped 5 bases from V and 7 bases from J, with 9 bases between. The CDR3 coding sequence is TGTGCCAGCAGCGACCTTTGGAACACCATATATTTT. Translated: CASSDLWNTIYF.

V gene TRBV5-4 combines with J gene TRBJ2-2; D is unclear. V was cut by 3 bases and J by 4 bases, with 13 bases left in between. The CDR3 sequence is 15 residues long. Germline CDR1 reads SGHNT; CDR2 reads YYREEE (reference sequence). The CDR3 spells CASSSTVSFTGELFF. DNA of the CDR3: TGTGCCAGCAGCTCCACGGTCTCCTTCACCGGGGAGCTGTTTTTT.

V usage is TRBV7-3 and J usage is TRBJ2-1; 8 bases fit TRBD1. V gave up 6 bases and J gave up 0 bases; unmatched junction bases: 4. Germline loops: CDR1 SGHTA, CDR2 FQGTGA. The CDR3 runs to 15 residues. CDR3 residues: CASSPQGGSYNEQFF. Here the CDR3 DNA reads TGTGCCAGCAGTCCACAGGGGGGCTCCTACAATGAGCAGTTCTTC.

This clone was picked up a small number of times. Here the CDR3 reads CASSLFGGNTEAFF. The DNA for the CDR3 is TGTGCCAGCAGCTTATTTGGGGGGAACACTGAAGCTTTCTTT. The V gene is TRBV7-9, the J gene TRBJ1-1; D is perhaps TRBD1 (5 bases). This CDR3 spans 14 amino acids. Germline V gene data show CDR1 as SEHNR and CDR2 as FQNEAQ (reference sequence). V lost 2 bases and J 1 base, leaving 8 bases between the germline ends.

The rearrangement joins TRBV27 to TRBJ2-7, with 16 positions matching TRBD2. There are 16 residues in the CDR3. The ends lost 5 bases at V and 7 bases at J; junction bases unmatched: 8. Germline assignment: CDR1 MNHEY and CDR2 SMNVEV (reference sequence). DNA of the CDR3: TGTGCCAGCAGTCCGGGACTAGCGGGAGGGCCGGGAGAGCAGTACTTC. Translated, it gives CASSPGLAGGPGEQYF.

The chain is built from TRBV11-2 and TRBJ2-4, with D tentatively TRBD1 or TRBD2 (5 bases each). Germline CDR1 is SGHAT and CDR2 is FQNNGV. The CDR3 totals 19 residues. The ends were cut back, 5 bases at V and 7 bases at J, with 30 bases in the middle. CDR3 nucleotide sequence: TGTGCCAGCAGCCCCCGGGGACCCAGGGAGCTGGAAATGAGGAACATTCAGTACTTC. Translation gives CASSPRGPRELEMRNIQYF.

The chain employs TRBV11-2 and TRBJ1-1; unclear D gene. Germline V CDR1 and CDR2: SGHAT, FQNNGV. Trimming cost V 5 bases and J 3 bases, with 10 bases left between them. The CDR3 sequence is 13 residues long. The CDR3: CASSAFEDTEAFF. The DNA for the CDR3 is TGTGCCAGCAGCGCCTTCGAGGACACTGAAGCTTTCTTT.

The chain links TRBV4-1 to TRBJ2-3; no clear D. The CDR3 spans 13 residues. The germline V and J ends were trimmed by 4 bases and 0 bases, with 5 bases remaining between them. Germline CDR1 reads MGHRA; CDR2 reads YSYEKL. This CDR3 is CASSLGSTDTQYF. CDR3 DNA sequence: TGCGCCAGCAGCCTAGGGAGCACAGATACGCAGTATTTT.